The 20 T cell receptor beta chains below come from one sample, sequenced in a study of control samples from healthy donors and cancer patients (dated by TCRdb to 2019 to 2021). Library preparation used the immunoSEQ multiplex PCR assay. Imported from immuneACCESS, the table was reduced by TCRdb to in-frame sequences with V and J called. These copies leave out some clones; in studies compared against another copy, an unresolved V gene accounts for under half, and the cause of the remainder is not known. This sample has 120,000 or so clones in its table, and about nine tenths of those were observed once. Almost 8% of the sample is taken by the ten largest. The sequencing input was blood. These receptors originate from a woman between 18 and 29 years old in good health.

The chain combines TRBV19 with TRBJ1-2; D may be TRBD1 (6 bases). Trimming removed 7 bases at V and 4 bases at J, with 13 bases between. The length of the CDR3 is 13 residues. Germline V CDR1 and CDR2: LNHDA, SQIVND (reference sequence). Written as DNA, the CDR3 is TGTGCCAGTACCATCCCAGGGGCCTATGGCTACACCTTC. Translation gives CASTIPGAYGYTF.

The chain has TRBV30 and TRBJ1-1; D perhaps matches TRBD1 (6 bases). V was cut by 0 bases and J by 11 bases, with 13 bases left in between. This CDR3 comprises 12 residues. CDR1 and CDR2 (germline): GTSNPN, SVGIG (reference sequence). This chain's CDR3 is CAWSVGGARAFF. The CDR3 region has the DNA TGTGCCTGGAGTGTAGGGGGGGCTCGGGCTTTCTTT.

This clone was detected only once. The chain combines TRBV7-2 with TRBJ1-2; tentative D call: TRBD1 (5 bases). The CDR3 has 15 residues. Germline-derived CDR1 and CDR2 are SGHTA and FQGNSA. The germline V and J ends were trimmed by 5 bases and 4 bases, with 17 bases remaining between them. CDR3 sequence (DNA): TGTGCCAGCAGCCCTCAAACGACAGCCCCCTATGGCTACACCTTC. It is translated as CASSPQTTAPYGYTF.

The V gene is TRBV5-4, the J gene TRBJ2-1, with D perhaps being TRBD1 or TRBD2 (5 bases each). This CDR3 region has 14 residues. Trimming removed 5 bases at V and 4 bases at J, with 13 bases between. The germline V gene encodes CDR1 SGHNT and CDR2 YYREEE (reference sequence). The CDR3 region is CASRQNGGYNEQFF. DNA for the CDR3: TGTGCCAGCAGGCAGAATGGGGGTTACAATGAGCAGTTCTTC.

This CDR3 is CATSDLYEQYF. The CDR3 DNA follows: TGTGCCACCAGTGATCTGTACGAGCAGTACTTC. V is TRBV24-1 and J is TRBJ2-7; D gene uncertain. Looked up from germline, CDR1 is KGHDR and CDR2 is SFDVKD. Trimming left V 3 bases short and J 4 bases short, with 3 bases between. CDR3 length: 11 amino acids.

The rearrangement joins TRBV28 to TRBJ2-1; 9 bases line up with TRBD1. The CDR3 runs to 13 residues. CDR1 and CDR2 from the germline V gene are MDHEN and SYDVKM. With 7 bases clipped from V and 4 bases from J, the junction kept 2 bases outside the gene matches. CDR3 amino acids: CASKDRGYNEQFF. CDR3 in DNA: TGTGCCAGCAAAGACAGGGGGTACAATGAGCAGTTCTTC.

The gene calls are TRBV18 and TRBJ2-2; D gene unclear. In germline, CDR1 is KGHSH, CDR2 LQKENI. This CDR3 contains 13 residues. Trimming removed 3 bases from V and 2 bases from J, with 4 bases in between. The CDR3 DNA sequence: TGTGCCAGCTCACCGGCTAACACCGGGGAGCTGTTTTTT. As protein: CASSPANTGELFF. The full variable domain, completed using reference TRBV18 and TRBJ2-2, is NAGVMQNPRHLVRRRGQEARLRCSPMKGHSHVYWYRQLPEEGLKFMVYLQKENIIDESGMPKERFSAEFPKEGPSILRIQQVVRGDSAAYFCASSPANTGELFFGEGSRLTVL.

This chain links TRBV27 with TRBJ2-1, with a tentative D call TRBD2 (5 bases). In germline, CDR1 is MNHEY, CDR2 SMNVEV (reference sequence). CDR3 length equals 15 residues. The V gene lost 5 bases and the J gene lost 2 bases, with 13 bases spanning the gap. The CDR3, as DNA: TGTGCCAGCAGTAGCGTACTAGGCCCCTACAATGAGCAGTTCTTC. Residues: CASSSVLGPYNEQFF.

This sequence joins TRBV7-5 and TRBJ2-2. TRBV7-5 is a recognized pseudogene. CDR3 size: 14 residues. CDR3 nucleotide sequence: TGTGTCAGAAGCAAGGACGGTAACACCGGGGAGCTGTTTTTT. It is translated as CVRSKDGNTGELFF.

This clone has only one observation. The rearrangement links TRBV7-2 to TRBJ1-1; no clear D gene. V was trimmed by 1 base and J by 0 bases, leaving 3 bases between them. Germline CDR1 SGHTA, CDR2 FQGNSA. The CDR3 extends over 13 amino acids. CDR3 nucleotides: TGTGCCAGCAGCTTAGTGATGAACACTGAAGCTTTCTTT. It specifies CASSLVMNTEAFF.

The rearrangement joins TRBV28 to TRBJ2-7; D not resolved. CDR1 is MDHEN, CDR2 SYDVKM, per germline. The V end was cut by 6 bases, the J end by 4 bases, with 10 bases between. CDR3 size: 12 residues. CDR3 DNA sequence: TGTGCCAGCAGGGACCCCGGTTACGAGCAGTACTTC. Protein: CASRDPGYEQYF.

The rearrangement links TRBV29-1 to TRBJ2-7; TRBD2 matches 9 bases. CDR1 is SQVTM, CDR2 ANQGSEA, per germline. Trimming at V came to 4 bases and at J to 6 bases, leaving 4 bases not matched to a gene. This CDR3 has 12 amino acids. As DNA, the CDR3 is TGCAGCGTTGTAGCTAGCGGGATCGAGCAGTACTTC. Translated, it gives CSVVASGIEQYF.

The chain has TRBV4-2 and TRBJ2-7, with unresolved D. Germline CDR1 LGHNA, CDR2 YNFKEQ. CDR3 length: 14 residues. Trimming removed 1 base from V and 6 bases from J, with 13 bases in between. CDR3 region: CASSQAGFKSEQYF. In DNA, the CDR3 is TGTGCCAGCAGCCAAGCTGGTTTCAAGAGCGAGCAGTACTTC.

V gene TRBV30 combines with J gene TRBJ1-6; 7 bases match TRBD1. The CDR3 has 13 residues. After removal of 5 bases from V and 10 bases from J, the junction contained 8 bases not matched to a gene. Looked up from germline, CDR1 is GTSNPN and CDR2 is SVGIG (reference sequence). The CDR3 spells CAWSTGDRSPLHF. The CDR3 DNA reads as TGTGCCTGGTCTACAGGGGATCGGTCACCCCTCCACTTT.

The genes are TRBV19 and TRBJ2-3; TRBD2 might be the D (6 bases). The CDR3 consists of 13 residues. Trimming took 6 bases from V and 5 from J, leaving 12 bases between them. The germline CDR1 and CDR2 sequences are LNHDA and SQIVND (reference sequence). The CDR3: CASRGGNGDTQYF. The CDR3 bases are TGTGCCAGTAGAGGAGGGAATGGAGATACGCAGTATTTT. The whole variable domain, filled in from reference TRBV19 and TRBJ2-3, reads DGGITQSPKYLFRKEGQNVTLSCEQNLNHDAMYWYRQDPGQGLRLIYYSQIVNDFQKGDIAEGYSVSREKKESFPLTVTSAQKNPTAFYLCASRGGNGDTQYFGPGTRLTVL.

The chain couples TRBV7-9 to TRBJ1-1; no firm D call. Germline V gives CDR1 SEHNR, CDR2 FQNEAQ (reference sequence). The V gene lost 1 base and the J gene lost 4 bases, with 7 bases spanning the gap. The CDR3 is made up of 13 amino acids. CDR3 protein: CASSLGAITEAFF. The CDR3 DNA sequence: TGTGCCAGCAGCTTAGGGGCGATCACTGAAGCTTTCTTT.

This clone has a single count. The genes are TRBV19 and TRBJ1-1; D call uncertain. Trimming took off 2 bases at V and 3 bases at J, with 13 bases between the two ends. This CDR3 comprises 15 residues. The germline V gene has CDR1 LNHDA and CDR2 SQIVND (reference sequence). CDR3 sequence reads: CASSISRRQDTEAFF. The DNA for the CDR3 is TGTGCCAGTAGTATATCCCGCCGACAAGACACTGAAGCTTTCTTT.

The chain uses TRBV7-2 and TRBJ2-3; perhaps TRBD2 as D (5 bases). Germline assignment: CDR1 SGHTA and CDR2 FQGNSA. This CDR3 contains 15 residues. Trimming took off 1 base at V and 5 bases at J, with 13 bases between the two ends. The CDR3 protein is CASSLGLYGIDTQYF. CDR3 DNA: TGTGCCAGCAGCTTAGGGTTATACGGGATAGATACGCAGTATTTT.

The J gene is TRBJ1-6, the V gene TRBV4-2, with a possible D match to TRBD1 (5 bases). With 0 bases removed from V and 8 bases from J, the gap between germline ends came to 11 bases. CDR1 LGHNA and CDR2 YNFKEQ come from the germline V gene. The CDR3 contains 15 residues. CDR3 DNA: TGTGCCAGCAGCCAAGAATCAGGGAATTATTCACCCCTCCACTTT. Translation gives CASSQESGNYSPLHF.

This clone was counted only a few times. The J gene is TRBJ1-1, the V gene TRBV4-3; 7 positions match TRBD1. The CDR3 has 15 residues. The germline V gene encodes CDR1 LGHNA and CDR2 YSLEER. J lost 0 bases, V lost 2 bases, and 3 bases had no gene match. The chain's CDR3 is CASSQQGDLNTEAFF. DNA of the CDR3: TGCGCCAGCAGCCAACAGGGGGACTTGAACACTGAAGCTTTCTTT.